The next 5 T cell receptor beta chains were all read from a single sample in a study of vaccination and CD4 T cells after COVID-19. Indicated treatment: roughly 11-day PBMC culture with coronavirus spike peptide pools or control peptides (ViraFEST assay). Cultured CD4+ T cell DNA underwent sequencing with the Oncomine TCR Beta short-read assay. TCRdb re-called the PCR reads with MiXCR, one entry per CDR3 protein. The repertoire holds about 14,000 distinct CDR3 sequences, with nearly 75% as singletons. Their antigens remain unidentified. Sequencing was done on a sample of CD4+ T cells from blood, cultured in vitro. These receptors all come from a human donor who had recovered from COVID-19.

This clonotype occurred a few times. The chain employs TRBV6-1 and TRBJ1-2; D is ambiguous. The CDR3 contains 14 residues. Looked up from germline, CDR1 is MNHNS and CDR2 is SASEGT. V was cut by 7 bases and J by 8 bases, with 20 bases left in between. CDR3 DNA: TGTGCCAGCACCCAGCTCGACGGCCGCAGGGGCTACACCTTC. This codes for CASTQLDGRRGYTF.

This chain joins TRBV7-9 and TRBJ2-5; possible D gene TRBD2, 6 bases. Trimming took 1 base from V and 2 from J, leaving 17 bases between them. Germline V gene lookup returns CDR1 SEHNR and CDR2 FQNEAQ (reference sequence). This CDR3 is built from 17 residues. CDR3 residues: CASSLGGPSVRQETQYF. CDR3 DNA: TGTGCCAGCAGCTTAGGGGGCCCTAGCGTCCGGCAAGAGACCCAGTACTTC.

The chain employs TRBV20-1 and TRBJ2-1; 9 nucleotides line up with TRBD2. CDR1 is DFQATT, CDR2 SNEGSKA, per germline (reference sequence). The CDR3 spans 19 residues. V lost 3 bases, J lost 3 bases, and 18 bases stayed unmatched. The CDR3 nucleotides are TGCAGTGCTAGGACCCATCCATACTTTTCTAGCGGGATCTACAATGAGCAGTTCTTC. This sequence encodes CSARTHPYFSSGIYNEQFF.

CDR3 in DNA: TGTGCCAGTTCCTTTCGCCCCGATACGCAGTATTTT. Translated, it gives CASSFRPDTQYF. The rearrangement uses TRBV2 and TRBJ2-3; D unclear. The CDR3 runs 12 residues. Trimming pared 9 bases from V and 6 bases from J, leaving 13 bases between. Germline V gene lookup returns CDR1 SNHLY and CDR2 FYNNEI.

The rearrangement joins TRBV7-3 to TRBJ2-1; perhaps TRBD1 as D (6 bases). Germline assignment: CDR1 SGHTA and CDR2 FQGTGA. The CDR3 loop spans 15 amino acids. V lost 0 bases and J 5 bases, leaving 11 bases between the germline ends. DNA of the CDR3: TGTGCCAGCAGCTTAACGTCCGACAGGAACAATGAGCAGTTCTTC. Translation gives CASSLTSDRNNEQFF.